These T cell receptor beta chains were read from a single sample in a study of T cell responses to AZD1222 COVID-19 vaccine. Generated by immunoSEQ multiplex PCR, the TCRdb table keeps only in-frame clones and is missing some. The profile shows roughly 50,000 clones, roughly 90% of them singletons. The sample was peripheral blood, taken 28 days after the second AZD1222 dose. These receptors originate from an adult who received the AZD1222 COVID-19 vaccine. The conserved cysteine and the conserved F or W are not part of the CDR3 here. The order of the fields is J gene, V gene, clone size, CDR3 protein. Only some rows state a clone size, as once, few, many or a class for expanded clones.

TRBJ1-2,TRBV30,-,AWSVTPQGLSYGYT
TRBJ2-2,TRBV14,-,ASSPLGRESTGELF
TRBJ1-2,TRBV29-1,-,SVGPGQDGGYT
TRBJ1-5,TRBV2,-,ASSKQLDSNQPQH
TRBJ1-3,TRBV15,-,ATSRQGGPFSGNTIY
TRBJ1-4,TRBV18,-,ASSPVLLTGGATNEKLF
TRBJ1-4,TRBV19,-,ASLETGRSEKLF
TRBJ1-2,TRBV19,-,ASSKGRSTTHGGNYGYT
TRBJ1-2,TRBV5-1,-,ASSLGGGEGYGYT
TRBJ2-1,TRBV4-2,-,ASSQEVGINSYNEQF
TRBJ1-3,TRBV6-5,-,ASSLGGTATGNTIY
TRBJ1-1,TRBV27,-,ASHDPVGAF
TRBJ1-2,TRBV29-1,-,SVERTGGNYGYT
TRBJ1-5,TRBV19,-,ASKMRHGNQPQH
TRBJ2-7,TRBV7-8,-,ASRLQAGQGFYEQY
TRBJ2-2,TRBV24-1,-,ATRTGLNTGELF
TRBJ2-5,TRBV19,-,ASSGQGAGETQY
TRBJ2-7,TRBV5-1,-,ASSLDLGTSGNKQY
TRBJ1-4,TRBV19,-,ASSRTGGYGEKLF
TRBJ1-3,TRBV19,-,ASSVRDSGARNTIY
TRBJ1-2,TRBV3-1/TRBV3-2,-,ASRTKGTGDGYT
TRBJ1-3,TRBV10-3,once,AIKGGLSGNTIY
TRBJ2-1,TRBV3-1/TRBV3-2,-,ASSQVLGSNEQF
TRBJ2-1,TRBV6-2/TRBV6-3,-,ASTPSPGLASNEQF
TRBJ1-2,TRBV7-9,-,ASSPRDRTTTYGYT
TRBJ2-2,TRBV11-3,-,ASSPGRGDTGELF
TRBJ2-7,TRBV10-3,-,AISEIKRDSSYEQY
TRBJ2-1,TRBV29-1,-,SVEVGLAGGRQF
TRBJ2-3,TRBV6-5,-,ASSTGRGSTDTQY
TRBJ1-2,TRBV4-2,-,ASSLAGKGGENYGYT
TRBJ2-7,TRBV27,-,ASSLSGSRSYEQY
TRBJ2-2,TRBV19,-,ASTTGTSYTGELF
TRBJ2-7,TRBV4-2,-,ASSQDVRMWEQY
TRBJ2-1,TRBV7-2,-,ASSLGGNRYNEQF